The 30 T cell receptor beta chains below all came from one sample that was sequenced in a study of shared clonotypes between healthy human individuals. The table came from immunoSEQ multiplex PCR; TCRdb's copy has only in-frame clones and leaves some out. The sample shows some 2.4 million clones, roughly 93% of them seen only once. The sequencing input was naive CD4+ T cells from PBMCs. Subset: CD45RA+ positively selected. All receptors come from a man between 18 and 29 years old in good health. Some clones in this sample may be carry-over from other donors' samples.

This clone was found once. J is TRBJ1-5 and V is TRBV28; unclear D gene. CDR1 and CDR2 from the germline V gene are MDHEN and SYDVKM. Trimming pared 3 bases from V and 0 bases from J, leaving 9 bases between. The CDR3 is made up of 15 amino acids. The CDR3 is CASSFSRYSNQPQHF. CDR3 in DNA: TGTGCCAGCAGTTTCTCCAGGTATAGCAATCAGCCCCAGCATTTT.

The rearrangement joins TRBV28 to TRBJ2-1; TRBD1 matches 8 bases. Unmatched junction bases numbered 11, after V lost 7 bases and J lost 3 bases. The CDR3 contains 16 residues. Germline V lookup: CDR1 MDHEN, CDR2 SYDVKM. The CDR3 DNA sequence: TGTGCCAGCATCTCCGGGGCAGGGGGCTACTACAATGAGCAGTTCTTC. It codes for CASISGAGGYYNEQFF.

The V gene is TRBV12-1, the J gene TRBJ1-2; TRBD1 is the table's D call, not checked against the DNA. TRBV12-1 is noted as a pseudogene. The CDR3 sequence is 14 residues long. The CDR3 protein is CASPRDTGFYGYTF. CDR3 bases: TGTGCCAGCCCAAGGGATACAGGGTTCTATGGCTACACCTTC.

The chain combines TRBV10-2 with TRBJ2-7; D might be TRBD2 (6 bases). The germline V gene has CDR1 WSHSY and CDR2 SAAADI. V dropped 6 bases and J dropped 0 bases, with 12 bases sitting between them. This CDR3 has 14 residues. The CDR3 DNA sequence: TGCGCCAGCAGCGGTAGCGGTAGCTCCTACGAGCAGTACTTC. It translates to CASSGSGSSYEQYF.

CDR3 loop: CASTKLAGGGYTQYF. The DNA of the CDR3 is TGTGCCAGCACCAAACTAGCGGGAGGTGGATATACGCAGTATTTT. This chain uses TRBV28 with TRBJ2-3; 12 bases line up with TRBD2. Germline CDR1 reads MDHEN; CDR2 reads SYDVKM. This CDR3 spans 15 amino acids. V was pared by 7 bases and J by 7 bases, with 9 bases of the junction left unmatched. Filled out from reference TRBV28 and TRBJ2-3, the complete variable domain reads DVKVTQSSRYLVKRTGEKVFLECVQDMDHENMFWYRQDPGLGLRLIYFSYDVKMKEKGDIPEGYSVSREKKERFSLILESASTNQTSMYLCASTKLAGGGYTQYFGPGTRLTVL.

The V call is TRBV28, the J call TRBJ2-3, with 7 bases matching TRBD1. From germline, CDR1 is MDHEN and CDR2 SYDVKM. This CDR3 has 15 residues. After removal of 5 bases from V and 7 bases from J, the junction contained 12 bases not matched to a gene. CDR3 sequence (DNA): TGTGCCAGCAGTACCCCCGACAGGGTTGGAAATACGCAGTATTTT. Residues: CASSTPDRVGNTQYF.

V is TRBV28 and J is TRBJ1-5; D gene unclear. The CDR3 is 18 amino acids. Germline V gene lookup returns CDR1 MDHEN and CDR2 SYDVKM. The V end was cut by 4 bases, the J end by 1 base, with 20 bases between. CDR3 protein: CASSSTRHITGSNQPQHF. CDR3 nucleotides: TGTGCCAGCAGTTCCACCCGCCACATTACGGGGAGCAATCAGCCCCAGCATTTT.

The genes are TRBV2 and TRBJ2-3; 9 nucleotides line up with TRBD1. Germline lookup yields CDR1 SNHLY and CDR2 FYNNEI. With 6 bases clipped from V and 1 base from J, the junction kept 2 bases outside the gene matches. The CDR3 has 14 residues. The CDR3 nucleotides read TGTGCCAGCAGCTGGGACAGGGGCACAGATACGCAGTATTTT. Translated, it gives CASSWDRGTDTQYF.

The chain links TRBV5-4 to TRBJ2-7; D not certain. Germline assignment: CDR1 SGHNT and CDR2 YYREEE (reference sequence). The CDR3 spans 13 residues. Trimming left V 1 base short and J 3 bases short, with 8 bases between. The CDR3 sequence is CASSLRVDYEQYF. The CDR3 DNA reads TGTGCCAGCAGCTTGCGTGTGGACTACGAGCAGTACTTC.

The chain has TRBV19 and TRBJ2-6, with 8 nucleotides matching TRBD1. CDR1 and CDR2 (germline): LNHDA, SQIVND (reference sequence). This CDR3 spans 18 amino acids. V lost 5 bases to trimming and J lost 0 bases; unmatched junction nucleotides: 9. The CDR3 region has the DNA TGTGCCAGTAGTCGCTCGAGGACAGGGCTCTCTGGGGCCAACGTCCTGACTTTC. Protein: CASSRSRTGLSGANVLTF.

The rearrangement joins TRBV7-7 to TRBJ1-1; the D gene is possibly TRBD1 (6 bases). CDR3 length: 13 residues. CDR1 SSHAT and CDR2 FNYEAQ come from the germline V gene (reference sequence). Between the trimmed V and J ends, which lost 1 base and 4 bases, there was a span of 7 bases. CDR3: CASSLEGGTEAFF. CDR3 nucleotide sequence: TGTGCCAGCAGCTTAGAGGGGGGCACTGAAGCTTTCTTT.

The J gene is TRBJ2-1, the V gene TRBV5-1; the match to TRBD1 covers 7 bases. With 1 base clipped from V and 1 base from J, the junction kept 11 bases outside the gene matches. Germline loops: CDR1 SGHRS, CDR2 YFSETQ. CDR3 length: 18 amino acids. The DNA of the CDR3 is TGCGCCAGCAGCTTGACCATAACAGGGGCGTTTTCCTACAATGAGCAGTTCTTC. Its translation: CASSLTITGAFSYNEQFF.

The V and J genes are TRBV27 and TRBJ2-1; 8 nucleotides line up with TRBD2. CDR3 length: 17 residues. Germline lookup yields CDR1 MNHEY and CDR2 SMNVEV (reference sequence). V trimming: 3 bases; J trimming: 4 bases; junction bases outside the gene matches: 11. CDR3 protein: CASSFIAGRREYNEQFF. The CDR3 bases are TGTGCCAGCAGTTTTATAGCGGGAAGGAGGGAGTACAATGAGCAGTTCTTC.

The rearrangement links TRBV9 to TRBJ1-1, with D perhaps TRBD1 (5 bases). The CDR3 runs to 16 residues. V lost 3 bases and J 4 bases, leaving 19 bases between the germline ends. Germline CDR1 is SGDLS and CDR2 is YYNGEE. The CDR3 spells CASSADPTVGVTEAFF. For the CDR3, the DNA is TGTGCCAGCAGCGCCGACCCGACAGTCGGGGTCACTGAAGCTTTCTTT.

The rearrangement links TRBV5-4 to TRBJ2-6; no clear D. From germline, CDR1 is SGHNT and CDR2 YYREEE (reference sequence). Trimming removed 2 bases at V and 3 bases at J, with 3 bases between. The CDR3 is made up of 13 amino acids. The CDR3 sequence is CASSFNGANVLTF. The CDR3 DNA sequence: TGTGCCAGCAGCTTCAATGGGGCCAACGTCCTGACTTTC.

CDR3 in DNA: TGTGCCAGACCAGACAGGGTCACCGGGGAGCTGTTTTTT. This translates into CARPDRVTGELFF. The chain uses TRBV6-4 and TRBJ2-2, with 7 bases identical to TRBD1. Trimming at V came to 9 bases and at J to 4 bases, leaving 5 bases not matched to a gene. From germline, CDR1 is MRHNA and CDR2 SNTAGT. This CDR3 has 13 residues.

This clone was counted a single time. The CDR3 nucleotides read TGTGCCAGCAGACAAGCGGACAGGATGAACACTGAAGCTTTCTTT. Protein: CASRQADRMNTEAFF. The chain joins TRBV7-8 to TRBJ1-1; 7 nucleotides match TRBD1. V dropped 6 bases and J dropped 0; count of bases not matched to a gene: 7. Per germline, CDR1 SGHVS and CDR2 FQNEAQ. The CDR3 contains 15 residues.

The chain's CDR3 is CASSLIPDSRNEKLFF. The DNA for the CDR3 is TGTGCCAGCAGCCTCATCCCGGACAGCCGTAATGAAAAACTGTTTTTT. This chain connects TRBV7-8 to TRBJ1-4, with D tentatively TRBD1 (6 bases). V was clipped by 5 bases and J by 4 bases, with 17 bases between them. Germline V gene sequence: CDR1 SGHVS, CDR2 FQNEAQ. The CDR3 is 16 amino acids.

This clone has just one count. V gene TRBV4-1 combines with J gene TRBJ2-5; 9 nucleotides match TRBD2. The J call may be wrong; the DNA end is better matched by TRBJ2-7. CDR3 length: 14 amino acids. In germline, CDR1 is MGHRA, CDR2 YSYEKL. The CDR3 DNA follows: TGCGCCAGCAGCAGACTAGCGGCTTCCTACGAGCAGTACTTC. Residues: CASSRLAASYEQYF.

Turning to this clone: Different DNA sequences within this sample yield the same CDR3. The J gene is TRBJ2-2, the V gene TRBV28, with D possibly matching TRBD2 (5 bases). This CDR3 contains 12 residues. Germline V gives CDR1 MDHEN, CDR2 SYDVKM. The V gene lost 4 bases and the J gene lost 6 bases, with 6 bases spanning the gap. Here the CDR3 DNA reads TGTGCCAGCAGTTCGGACTCCGGGGAGCTGTTTTTT. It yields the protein CASSSDSGELFF.

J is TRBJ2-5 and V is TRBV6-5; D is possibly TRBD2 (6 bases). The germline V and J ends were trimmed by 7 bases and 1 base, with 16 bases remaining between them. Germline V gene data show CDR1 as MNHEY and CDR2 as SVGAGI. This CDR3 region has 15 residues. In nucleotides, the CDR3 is TGTGCCAGCAACCGACTAGTTGGCCCCCAAGAGACCCAGTACTTC. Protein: CASNRLVGPQETQYF.

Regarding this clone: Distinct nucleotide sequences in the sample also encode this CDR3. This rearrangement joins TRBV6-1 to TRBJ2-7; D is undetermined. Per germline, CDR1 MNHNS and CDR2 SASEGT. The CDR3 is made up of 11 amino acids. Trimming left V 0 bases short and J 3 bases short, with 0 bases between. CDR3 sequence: CASSEAYEQYF. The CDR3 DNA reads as TGTGCCAGCAGTGAAGCCTACGAGCAGTACTTC.

The CDR3 loop is CASSYQGNTEAFF. The CDR3 coding sequence is TGTGCCAGCTCATATCAGGGGAACACTGAAGCTTTCTTT. The V gene is TRBV18, the J gene TRBJ1-1; D might be TRBD1 (5 bases). The CDR3 length is 13 residues. CDR1 is KGHSH, CDR2 LQKENI, per germline. V was cut by 5 bases and J by 1 base, with 8 bases left in between.

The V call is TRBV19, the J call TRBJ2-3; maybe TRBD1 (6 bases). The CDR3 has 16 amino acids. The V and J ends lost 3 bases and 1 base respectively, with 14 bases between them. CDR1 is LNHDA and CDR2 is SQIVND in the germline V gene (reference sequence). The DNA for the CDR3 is TGTGCCAGTAGTATGCGGCCCAACAGGGGCACAGATACGCAGTATTTT. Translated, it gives CASSMRPNRGTDTQYF.

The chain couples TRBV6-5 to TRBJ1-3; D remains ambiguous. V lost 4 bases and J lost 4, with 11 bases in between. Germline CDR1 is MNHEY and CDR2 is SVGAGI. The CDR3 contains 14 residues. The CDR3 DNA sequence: TGTGCCAGCAGTTCCCTCGGACCCGGAAACACCATATATTTT. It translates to CASSSLGPGNTIYF.

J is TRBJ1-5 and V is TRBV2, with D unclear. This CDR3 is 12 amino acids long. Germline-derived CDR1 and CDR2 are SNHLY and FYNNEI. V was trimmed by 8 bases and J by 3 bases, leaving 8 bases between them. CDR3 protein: CASRPHNQPQHF. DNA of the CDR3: TGTGCCAGCCGCCCACACAATCAGCCCCAGCATTTT.

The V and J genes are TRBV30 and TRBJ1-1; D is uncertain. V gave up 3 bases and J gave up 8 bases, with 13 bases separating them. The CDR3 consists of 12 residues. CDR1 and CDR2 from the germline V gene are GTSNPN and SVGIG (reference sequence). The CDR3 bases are TGTGCCTGGAGGATACGATGGAACGAAGCTTTCTTT. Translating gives CAWRIRWNEAFF.

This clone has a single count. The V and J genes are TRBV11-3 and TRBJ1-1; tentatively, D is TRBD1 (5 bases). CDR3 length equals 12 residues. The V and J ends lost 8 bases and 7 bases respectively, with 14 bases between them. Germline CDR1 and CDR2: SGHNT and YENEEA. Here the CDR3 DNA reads TGTGCCAGCGGCCAGGGCGAGGGTGAAGCTTTCTTT. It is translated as CASGQGEGEAFF.

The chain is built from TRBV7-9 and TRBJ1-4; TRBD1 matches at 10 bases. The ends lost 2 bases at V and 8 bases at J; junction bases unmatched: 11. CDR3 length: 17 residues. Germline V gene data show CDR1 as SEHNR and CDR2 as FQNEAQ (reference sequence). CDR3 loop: CASSLPPLGQGNEKLFF. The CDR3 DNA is TGTGCCAGCAGCTTACCACCCCTGGGACAGGGGAACGAAAAACTGTTTTTT.

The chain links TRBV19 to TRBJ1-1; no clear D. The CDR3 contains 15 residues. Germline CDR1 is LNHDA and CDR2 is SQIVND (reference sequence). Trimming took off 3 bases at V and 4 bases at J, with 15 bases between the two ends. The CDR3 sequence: CASSIHRAPGTEAFF. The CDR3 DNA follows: TGTGCCAGTAGTATTCATCGGGCTCCCGGCACTGAAGCTTTCTTT. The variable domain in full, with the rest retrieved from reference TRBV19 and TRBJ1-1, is DGGITQSPKYLFRKEGQNVTLSCEQNLNHDAMYWYRQDPGQGLRLIYYSQIVNDFQKGDIAEGYSVSREKKESFPLTVTSAQKNPTAFYLCASSIHRAPGTEAFFGQGTRLTVV.